This is a list of T cell receptor beta chains from one sample in a study of cytomegalovirus exposure and HLA in healthy donors. TCRdb's copy holds only in-frame clones and misses some; the assay was immunoSEQ multiplex PCR. In the table there are 40,000 to 55,000 clones, roughly 80% of which are singletons. The source material was PBMCs. The receptors here all came from a man aged 25 to 45 in good health and CMV-seropositive. Both conserved end residues are part of each CDR3. A D gene is named only where the DNA matches it firmly. For some rows the clone size is stated as once, few or many, or as a class when expanded; others skip it.

clone_size d_call j_call v_call cdr3_length cdr3_aa cdr3_nt
. TRBD1 TRBJ2-7 TRBV6-1 14 CASSEGTGGYEQYF TGTGCCAGCAGTGAAGGGACAGGAGGCTACGAGCAGTACTTC
. TRBD2 TRBJ2-1 TRBV6-5 16 CASSSLAGSSYNEQFF TGTGCCAGCAGTTCCCTAGCGGGGAGCTCCTACAATGAGCAGTTCTTC
. . TRBJ1-5 TRBV4-1 12 CASSHAGQPQHF TGCGCCAGCAGCCACGCGGGGCAGCCCCAGCATTTT
. . TRBJ1-4 TRBV4-1 14 CASSQEGREGELFF TGCGCCAGCAGCCAAGAGGGCAGGGAAGGGGAACTGTTTTTT
. . TRBJ2-7 TRBV20-1 11 CSAGRSYEQYF TGCAGTGCTGGCCGGAGCTACGAGCAGTACTTC
. . TRBJ1-1 TRBV7-9 14 CASSLTQGTTEAFF TGTGCCAGCAGCCTCACCCAGGGGACCACTGAAGCTTTCTTT
. TRBD2 TRBJ2-3 TRBV9 14 CASSFSGGADTQYF TGTGCCAGCAGCTTTAGCGGGGGGGCCGATACGCAGTATTTT
. TRBD2 TRBJ2-3 TRBV7-2 19 CASSPRRGLAGGYTDTQYF TGTGCCAGCAGCCCTAGGCGGGGACTAGCGGGGGGGTACACAGATACGCAGTATTTT
few . TRBJ1-1 TRBV6-1 13 CASRVGGNTEAFF TGTGCCAGCAGGGTGGGGGGGAACACTGAAGCTTTCTTT
few TRBD1 TRBJ1-4 TRBV6-6 14 CASVKGQGREKLFF TGTGCCAGCGTTAAGGGACAGGGGAGGGAAAAACTGTTTTTT
. TRBD1 TRBJ1-2 TRBV29-1 16 CSVEDPYRGLGYGYTF TGCAGCGTTGAAGATCCCTACAGGGGGCTGGGCTATGGCTACACCTTC
few TRBD2 TRBJ2-3 TRBV28 15 CASSPPSGGLDTQYF TGTGCCAGCAGTCCGCCTAGCGGGGGTTTGGATACGCAGTATTTT